This entry lists 22 T cell receptor beta chains sequenced from one sample in a study of blood T cells in healthy people across ages. Primed by a sample-barcoded 5' primer and a J-beta primer mix, a second PCR proceeded for 7 to 11 cycles. TCRdb re-analysed the 5' RACE reads in MiXCR, keeping a single row per CDR3 protein. Found here are approximately 810,000 distinct CDR3 sequences, more than 25% of them singletons; the top ten hold about 18%. The material sequenced was blood. The source of these receptors is a woman aged 80 or over in good health.

This clonotype was recorded at least ten times. The chain couples TRBV7-2 to TRBJ2-5; 10 bases map to TRBD1. The CDR3 is 15 amino acids. CDR1 and CDR2 (germline): SGHTA, FQGNSA. Trimming cost V 5 bases and J 5 bases; bases outside gene matches: 8. CDR3 bases: TGTGCCAGCAGCCGTACCGGGACAGGGGTGGAGACCCAGTACTTC. This sequence encodes CASSRTGTGVETQYF.

In this sample, this clonotype turned up many times. The chain has TRBV10-3 and TRBJ2-1; 7 nucleotides agree with TRBD2. The CDR3 is made up of 16 amino acids. Germline lookup yields CDR1 ENHRY and CDR2 SYGVKD. The trim removed 2 bases at V and 2 bases at J, leaving 6 bases unmatched. CDR3 sequence (DNA): TGTGCCATCAGTGAGGGGAGGGTAGGACCCTACAATGAGCAGTTCTTC. This gives the protein CAISEGRVGPYNEQFF.

This clonotype has a handful of counts. The chain recombines TRBV18 with TRBJ2-1, with 8 bases that match TRBD1. Germline V gene data show CDR1 as KGHSH and CDR2 as LQKENI. The CDR3 length is 15 residues. The J segment lost 6 bases and the V segment lost 0 bases, leaving 4 bases of the junction unmatched. CDR3 nucleotide sequence: TGTGCCAGCTCACCACCGCCGACAGGGGTCAATGAGCAGTTCTTC. This sequence encodes CASSPPPTGVNEQFF. Looking up the rest from reference TRBV18 and TRBJ2-1 gives the full variable domain: NAGVMQNPRHLVRRRGQEARLRCSPMKGHSHVYWYRQLPEEGLKFMVYLQKENIIDESGMPKERFSAEFPKEGPSILRIQQVVRGDSAAYFCASSPPPTGVNEQFFGPGTRLTVL.

This clonotype has just a few counts. V usage is TRBV5-4 and J usage is TRBJ2-1, with 8 nucleotides matching TRBD2. CDR1 and CDR2 (germline): SGHNT, YYREEE (reference sequence). This CDR3 is built from 15 residues. V gave up 4 bases and J gave up 4 bases; unmatched junction bases: 7. Here the CDR3 DNA reads TGTGCCAGCAGCCCGGGGGGGGCCTTTTACAATGAGCAGTTCTTC. The encoded protein is CASSPGGAFYNEQFF.

The V gene is TRBV11-3, the J gene TRBJ2-3, with a weak D call TRBD1 (6 bases). Trimming removed 1 base from V and 0 bases from J, with 14 bases in between. Germline CDR1 reads SGHNT; CDR2 reads YENEEA. The CDR3 loop spans 17 amino acids. The CDR3 DNA sequence: TGTGCCAGCAGCTTAGGGTCCCAGGGGACAAGCACAGATACGCAGTATTTT. Translating gives CASSLGSQGTSTDTQYF.

This clonotype was seen repeatedly, ten times or more. The gene calls are TRBV7-2 and TRBJ1-2; possibly TRBD1 for D (6 bases). CDR3 length: 13 amino acids. V was trimmed by 1 base and J by 6 bases, leaving 9 bases between them. The germline V gene encodes CDR1 SGHTA and CDR2 FQGNSA. The CDR3 spells CASSLDRVDGYTF. The CDR3 DNA follows: TGTGCCAGCAGCTTAGACAGGGTTGATGGCTACACCTTC.

The V and J genes are TRBV29-1 and TRBJ2-3; 9 bases match TRBD1. V trimming: 7 bases; J trimming: 1 base; junction bases outside the gene matches: 6. Looked up from germline, CDR1 is SQVTM and CDR2 is ANQGSEA. There are 14 residues in the CDR3. The CDR3 sequence: CSAQGTGRTDTQYF. As DNA, the CDR3 is TGCAGCGCCCAGGGGACAGGGCGCACAGATACGCAGTATTTT.

This clonotype was observed once. The genes are TRBV27 and TRBJ2-7; the match to TRBD1 covers 12 bases. The V segment lost 6 bases and the J segment 4 bases; nucleotides outside the gene matches: 7. Germline V gene sequence: CDR1 MNHEY, CDR2 SMNVEV (reference sequence). The CDR3 runs 15 residues. CDR3 sequence (DNA): TGTGCCAGCAGCCTGGGACAGGGGGCTGGATACGAGCAGTACTTC. It yields the protein CASSLGQGAGYEQYF.

Worth noting for this clonotype: A read error is possible here, since a much larger clone lies one base away. This sequence joins TRBV4-2 and TRBJ2-1, with a possible D match to TRBD1 (6 bases). Between the trimmed V and J ends, which lost 4 bases and 13 bases, there was a span of 23 bases. There are 15 residues in the CDR3. Germline V CDR1 and CDR2: LGHNA, YNFKEQ. CDR3: CASSPQDSSRETQFF. In DNA form, the CDR3 reads TGTGCCAGCAGCCCCCAGGACAGCTCGAGGGAGACCCAGTTCTTC.

V and J are TRBV12-3 or TRBV12-4 and TRBJ2-3; TRBD2 aligns across 7 bases. Trimming cost V 3 bases and J 4 bases; bases outside gene matches: 7. The CDR3 covers 15 residues. The CDR3 here is CASSFGGLGADTQYF. CDR3 in DNA: TGTGCCAGCAGTTTTGGAGGACTAGGGGCAGATACGCAGTATTTT.

This clonotype occurred a few times. This rearrangement joins TRBV7-9 to TRBJ2-7; possible D gene TRBD1, 6 bases. The CDR3 runs to 15 residues. V was shortened by 1 base and J by 7 bases, with 17 bases between the two germline ends. Germline V gene lookup returns CDR1 SEHNR and CDR2 FQNEAQ (reference sequence). CDR3 bases: TGTGCCAGCAGCTTAGGAGATGGGGGCCACAATGAGCAGTACTTC. This encodes CASSLGDGGHNEQYF.

This clonotype was detected ten times or more. The chain uses TRBV12-3 or TRBV12-4 and TRBJ1-2; no clear D. The V end lost 7 bases, the J end lost 7 bases, and 16 bases lay between the germline ends. The CDR3 loop spans 13 amino acids. CDR3 DNA: TGTGCCAGCATCTCTTTGGGCAGAACTGGCTACACCTTC. Translation: CASISLGRTGYTF.

This clonotype occurred many times. The chain is built from TRBV18 and TRBJ2-1; TRBD1 matches 9 bases. This CDR3 has 13 amino acids. The V gene end was trimmed by 8 bases and the J gene end by 10 bases; junction bases not matched to a gene: 9. The germline V gene encodes CDR1 KGHSH and CDR2 LQKENI. CDR3 DNA sequence: TGTGCCAGCAGTCCCGGGACAGGGAACGAGCAGTTCTTC. Residues: CASSPGTGNEQFF. The variable domain in full, with the rest retrieved from reference TRBV18 and TRBJ2-1, is NAGVMQNPRHLVRRRGQEARLRCSPMKGHSHVYWYRQLPEEGLKFMVYLQKENIIDESGMPKERFSAEFPKEGPSILRIQQVVRGDSAAYFCASSPGTGNEQFFGPGTRLTVL.

The table lists this clonotype with a count of one. The rearrangement links TRBV29-1 to TRBJ1-1; the D gene is possibly TRBD1 (5 bases). V was pared by 7 bases and J by 6 bases, with 15 bases between. There are 12 residues in the CDR3. Germline V CDR1 and CDR2: SQVTM, ANQGSEA. The CDR3 spells CSDLGASAEAFF. The CDR3 DNA reads TGCAGCGATCTTGGGGCTAGCGCTGAAGCTTTCTTT.

In regard to this clonotype: A much bigger clone sits one base away, suggesting this may be a read error. This rearrangement joins TRBV7-2 to TRBJ1-5, with D unresolved. This CDR3 contains 16 residues. Deletions cut 6 bases from V and 0 bases from J, with 15 bases between. The germline V gene encodes CDR1 SGHTA and CDR2 FQGNSA. CDR3 sequence (DNA): TGTGCCAGCAGGTTGGCAGGAGGGCCTAGCAATCAGCCCCAGCATTTT. It is translated as CASRLAGGPSNQPQHF.

This clonotype was observed at least ten times. This sequence joins TRBV6-2 or TRBV6-3 and TRBJ1-2, with D possibly matching TRBD1 (5 bases). The germline CDR1 and CDR2 sequences are MNHEY and SVGEGT. The V gene lost 5 bases and the J gene lost 8 bases, with 18 bases spanning the gap. CDR3 size: 14 residues. The CDR3 region has the DNA TGTGCCAGCAGTCCCCTGGGGGATCTTTTCGGCTACACCTTC. As protein: CASSPLGDLFGYTF.

The chain is built from TRBV2 and TRBJ2-1; a possible D gene is TRBD2 (7 bases). Trimming cost V 4 bases and J 3 bases, with 16 bases left between them. Germline CDR1 is SNHLY and CDR2 is FYNNEI. The CDR3 loop spans 16 amino acids. The CDR3 sequence: CASSAERGAGYNEQFF. The DNA of the CDR3 is TGTGCCAGCAGTGCCGAACGGGGGGCCGGCTACAATGAGCAGTTCTTC.

This clonotype was seen at least ten times. A read error may account for a junction end that differs from germline. V usage is TRBV7-7 and J usage is TRBJ2-3; D unclear. Germline V gives CDR1 SSHAT, CDR2 FNYEAQ (reference sequence). CDR3 size: 13 residues. The CDR3 loop is CASSLDKADTQYF. As DNA, the CDR3 is TGTGCTAGCAGCTTAGACAAAGCAGATACGCAGTATTTT. The whole variable domain, remainder taken from reference TRBV7-7 and TRBJ2-3, is GAGVSQSPRYKVTKRGQDVTLRCDPISSHATLYWYQQALGQGPEFLTYFNYEAQPDKSGLPSDRFSAERPEGSISTLTIQRTEQRDSAMYRCASSLDKADTQYFGPGTRLTVL.

This chain links TRBV11-2 with TRBJ2-2; no clear D. This CDR3 is built from 14 residues. V dropped 4 bases and J dropped 0 bases, with 6 bases sitting between them. Germline CDR1 is SGHAT and CDR2 is FQNNGV. The CDR3 loop reads CASSSVSNTGELFF. CDR3 nucleotides: TGTGCCAGCAGCTCGGTATCGAACACCGGGGAGCTGTTTTTT.

There are a few counts of this clonotype. The chain employs TRBV9 and TRBJ1-2, with 8 bases identical to TRBD1. Germline CDR1 SGDLS, CDR2 YYNGEE. The ends lost 4 bases at V and 5 bases at J; junction bases unmatched: 13. The CDR3 sequence is 16 residues long. CDR3 protein: CASSLLDSGGGYGYTF. The DNA for the CDR3 is TGTGCCAGCAGCCTATTAGACTCAGGGGGCGGTTATGGCTACACCTTC.

This clonotype has a count of ten or more. The chain links TRBV6-5 to TRBJ2-7; perhaps TRBD1 as D (6 bases). This CDR3 has 13 residues. V was trimmed by 8 bases and J by 4 bases, leaving 15 bases between them. The germline V gene encodes CDR1 MNHEY and CDR2 SVGAGI. In DNA form, the CDR3 reads TGTGCCAGCTCAGGGGTCACGGCGTACGAGCAGTACTTC. This sequence encodes CASSGVTAYEQYF.

This clonotype was seen repeatedly, ten times or more. V gene TRBV9 combines with J gene TRBJ2-1; tentatively, D is TRBD2 (6 bases). Germline-derived CDR1 and CDR2 are SGDLS and YYNGEE. V shed 4 bases and J shed 8 bases, with 22 bases lying between them. The CDR3 is 16 amino acids. CDR3 loop: CASSPGLRRRVDEQFF. The CDR3 DNA reads as TGTGCCAGCAGCCCGGGACTGCGGAGAAGGGTTGATGAGCAGTTCTTC.